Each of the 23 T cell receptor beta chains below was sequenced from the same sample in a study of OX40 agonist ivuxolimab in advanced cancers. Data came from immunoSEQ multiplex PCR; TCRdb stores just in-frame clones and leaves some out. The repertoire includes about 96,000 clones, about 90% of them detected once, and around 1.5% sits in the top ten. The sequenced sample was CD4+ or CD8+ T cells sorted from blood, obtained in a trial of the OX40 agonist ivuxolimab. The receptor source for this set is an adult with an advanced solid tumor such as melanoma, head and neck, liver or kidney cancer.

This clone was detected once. The CDR3 loop reads CSGRQAYEQYF. CDR3 nucleotides: TGCAGTGGTCGGCAGGCCTACGAGCAGTACTTC. The chain recombines TRBV20-1 with TRBJ2-7; D not certain. The V end was cut by 7 bases, the J end by 2 bases, with 9 bases between. Per the germline V gene, CDR1 is DFQATT and CDR2 is SNEGSKA (reference sequence). This CDR3 is 11 amino acids long.

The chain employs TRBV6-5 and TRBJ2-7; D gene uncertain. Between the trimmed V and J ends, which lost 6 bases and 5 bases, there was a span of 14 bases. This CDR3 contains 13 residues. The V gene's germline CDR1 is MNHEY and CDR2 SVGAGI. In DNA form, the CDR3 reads TGTGCCAGCAGGACGACACCTATCGACGAGCAGTACTTC. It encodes CASRTTPIDEQYF.

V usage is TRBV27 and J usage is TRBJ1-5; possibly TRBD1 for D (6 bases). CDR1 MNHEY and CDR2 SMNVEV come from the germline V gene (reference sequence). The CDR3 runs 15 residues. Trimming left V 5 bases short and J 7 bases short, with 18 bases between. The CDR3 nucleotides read TGTGCCAGCAGTACCACACAGGGTAGGGGCCAGCCCCAGCATTTT. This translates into CASSTTQGRGQPQHF.

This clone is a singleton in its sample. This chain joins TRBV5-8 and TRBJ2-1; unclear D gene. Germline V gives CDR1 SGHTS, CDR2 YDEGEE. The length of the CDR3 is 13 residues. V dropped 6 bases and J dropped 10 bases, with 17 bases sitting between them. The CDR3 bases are TGTGCCAGCATAAAAACCATTCGGACCGAGCAGTTCTTC. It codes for CASIKTIRTEQFF.

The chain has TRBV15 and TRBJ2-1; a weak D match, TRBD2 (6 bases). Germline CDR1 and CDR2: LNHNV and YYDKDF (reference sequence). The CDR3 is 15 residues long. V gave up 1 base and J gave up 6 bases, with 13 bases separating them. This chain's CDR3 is CATSRAGLASNEQFF. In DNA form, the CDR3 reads TGTGCCACCAGCAGAGCGGGGCTAGCGAGCAATGAGCAGTTCTTC.

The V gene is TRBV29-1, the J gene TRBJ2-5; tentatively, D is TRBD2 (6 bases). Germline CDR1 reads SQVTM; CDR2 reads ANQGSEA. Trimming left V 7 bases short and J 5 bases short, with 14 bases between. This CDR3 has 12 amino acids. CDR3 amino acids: CSARSAGETQYF. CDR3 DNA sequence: TGCAGCGCCCGTTCGGCGGGGGAGACCCAGTACTTC. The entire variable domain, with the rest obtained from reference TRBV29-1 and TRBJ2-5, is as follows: SAVISQKPSRDICQRGTSLTIQCQVDSQVTMMFWYRQQPGQSLTLIATANQGSEATYESGFVIDKFPISRPNLTFSTLTVSNMSPEDSSIYLCSARSAGETQYFGPGTRLLVL.

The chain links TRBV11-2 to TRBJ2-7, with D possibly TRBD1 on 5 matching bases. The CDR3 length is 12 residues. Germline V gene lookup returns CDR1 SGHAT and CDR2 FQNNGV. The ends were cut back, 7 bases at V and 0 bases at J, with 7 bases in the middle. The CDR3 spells CASTGASYEQYF. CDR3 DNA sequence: TGTGCCAGCACTGGGGCCTCCTACGAGCAGTACTTC.

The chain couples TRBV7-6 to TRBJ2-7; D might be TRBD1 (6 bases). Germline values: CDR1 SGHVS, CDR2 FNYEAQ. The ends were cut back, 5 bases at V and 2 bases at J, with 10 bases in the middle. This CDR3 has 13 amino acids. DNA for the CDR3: TGTGCCAGCAGCCAGGGGAATACCTACGAGCAGTACTTC. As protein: CASSQGNTYEQYF. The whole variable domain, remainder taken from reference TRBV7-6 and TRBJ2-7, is GAGVSQSPRYKVTKRGQDVALRCDPISGHVSLYWYRQALGQGPEFLTYFNYEAQQDKSGLPNDRFSAERPEGSISTLTIQRTEQRDSAMYRCASSQGNTYEQYFGPGTRLTVT.

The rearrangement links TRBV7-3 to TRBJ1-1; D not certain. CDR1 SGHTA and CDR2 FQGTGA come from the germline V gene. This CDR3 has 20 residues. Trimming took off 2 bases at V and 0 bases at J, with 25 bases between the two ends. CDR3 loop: CASSLCVVGWQISMNTEAFF. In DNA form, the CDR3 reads TGTGCCAGCAGCTTATGTGTGGTCGGATGGCAGATTAGCATGAACACTGAAGCTTTCTTT.

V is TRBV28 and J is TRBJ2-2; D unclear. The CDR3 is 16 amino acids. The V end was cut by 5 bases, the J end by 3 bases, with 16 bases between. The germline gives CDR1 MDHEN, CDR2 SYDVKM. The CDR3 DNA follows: TGTGCCAGCAGTCCTAGTGGATCGGGCGACACCGGGGAGCTGTTTTTT. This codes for CASSPSGSGDTGELFF.

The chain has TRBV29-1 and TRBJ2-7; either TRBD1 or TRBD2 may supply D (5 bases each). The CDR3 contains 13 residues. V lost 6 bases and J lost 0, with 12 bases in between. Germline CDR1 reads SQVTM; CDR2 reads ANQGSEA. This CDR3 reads CSVGDPFSYEQYF. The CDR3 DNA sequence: TGCAGCGTGGGGGATCCTTTCTCCTACGAGCAGTACTTC.

DNA for the CDR3: TGTGCCAGCAGCCGAGGCAGGGGTAACAATCAGCCCCAGCATTTT. It is translated as CASSRGRGNNQPQHF. The chain recombines TRBV4-2 with TRBJ1-5, with D perhaps TRBD1 (6 bases). Germline V gives CDR1 LGHNA, CDR2 YNFKEQ. Trimming cost V 4 bases and J 3 bases, with 13 bases left between them. CDR3 length equals 15 residues.

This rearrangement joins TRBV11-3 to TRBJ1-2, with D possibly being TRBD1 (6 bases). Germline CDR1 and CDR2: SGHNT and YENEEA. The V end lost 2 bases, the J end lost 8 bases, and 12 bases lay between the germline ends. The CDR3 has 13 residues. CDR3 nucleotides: TGTGCCAGCAGCTTATCGGACAGAGCAGGCTACACCTTC. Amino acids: CASSLSDRAGYTF.

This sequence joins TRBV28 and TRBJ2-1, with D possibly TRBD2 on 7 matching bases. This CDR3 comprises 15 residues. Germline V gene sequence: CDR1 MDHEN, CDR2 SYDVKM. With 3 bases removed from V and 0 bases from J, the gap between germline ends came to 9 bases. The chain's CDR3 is CASSLGGASYNEQFF. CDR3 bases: TGTGCCAGCAGTTTGGGGGGGGCCTCCTACAATGAGCAGTTCTTC.

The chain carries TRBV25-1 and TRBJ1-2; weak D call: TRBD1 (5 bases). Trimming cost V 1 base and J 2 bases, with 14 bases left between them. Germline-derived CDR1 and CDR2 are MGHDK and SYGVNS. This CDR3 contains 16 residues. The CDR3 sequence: CASSESGRGINYGYTF. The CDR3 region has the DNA TGTGCCAGCAGTGAATCGGGGCGGGGGATAAACTATGGCTACACCTTC.

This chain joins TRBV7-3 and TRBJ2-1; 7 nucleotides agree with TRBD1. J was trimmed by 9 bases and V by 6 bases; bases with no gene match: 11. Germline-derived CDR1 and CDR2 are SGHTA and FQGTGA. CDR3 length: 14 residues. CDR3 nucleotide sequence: TGTGCCAGCAGTCTCCGACAGGGCGGTGGTGAGCAGTTCTTC. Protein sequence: CASSLRQGGGEQFF.

Here the CDR3 reads CASVRQGGHEAFF. The DNA for the CDR3 is TGTGCCAGCGTAAGACAGGGAGGGCATGAAGCTTTCTTT. The V and J genes are TRBV25-1 and TRBJ1-1, with 7 bases that match TRBD1. Germline CDR1 is MGHDK and CDR2 is SYGVNS. V lost 8 bases and J lost 7; bases outside the gene matches: 10. The CDR3 spans 13 residues.

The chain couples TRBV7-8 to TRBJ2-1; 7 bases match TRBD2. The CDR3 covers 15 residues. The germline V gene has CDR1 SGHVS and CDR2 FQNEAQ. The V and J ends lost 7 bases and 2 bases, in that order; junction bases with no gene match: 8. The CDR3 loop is CASNQGRVTYNEQFF. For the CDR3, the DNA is TGTGCCAGCAACCAAGGGAGGGTTACCTACAATGAGCAGTTCTTC.

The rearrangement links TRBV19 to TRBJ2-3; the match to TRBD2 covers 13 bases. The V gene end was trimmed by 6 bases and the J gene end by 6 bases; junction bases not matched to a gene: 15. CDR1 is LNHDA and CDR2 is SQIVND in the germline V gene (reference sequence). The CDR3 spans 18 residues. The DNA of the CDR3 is TGTGCCAGTAGACAAATAACTAGCGGGAGGGCCTCCCTGGATACGCAGTATTTT. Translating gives CASRQITSGRASLDTQYF.

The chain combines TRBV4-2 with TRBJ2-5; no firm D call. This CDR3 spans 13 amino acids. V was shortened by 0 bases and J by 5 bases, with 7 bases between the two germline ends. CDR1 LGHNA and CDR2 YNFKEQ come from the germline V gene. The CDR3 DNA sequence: TGTGCCAGCAGCCAAGATATGGGGGAGACCCAGTACTTC. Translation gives CASSQDMGETQYF.

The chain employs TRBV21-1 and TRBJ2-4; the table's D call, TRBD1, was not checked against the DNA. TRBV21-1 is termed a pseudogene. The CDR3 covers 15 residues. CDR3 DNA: TGTGCCAGCAGCAGGTATCAGGGTCTGGGGAACATTCAGTACTTC. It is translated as CASSRYQGLGNIQYF.

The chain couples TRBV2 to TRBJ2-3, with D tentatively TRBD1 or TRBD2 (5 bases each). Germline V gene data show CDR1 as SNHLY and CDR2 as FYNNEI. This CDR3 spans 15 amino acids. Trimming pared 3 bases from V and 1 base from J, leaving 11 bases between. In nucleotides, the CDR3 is TGTGCCAGCAGTGAGAGGGACGGGCGCACAGATACGCAGTATTTT. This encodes CASSERDGRTDTQYF.

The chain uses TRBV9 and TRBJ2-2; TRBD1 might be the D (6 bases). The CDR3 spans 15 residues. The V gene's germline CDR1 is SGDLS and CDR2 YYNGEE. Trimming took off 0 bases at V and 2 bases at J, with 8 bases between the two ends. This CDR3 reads CASSVGGHNTGELFF. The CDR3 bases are TGTGCCAGCAGCGTAGGGGGACATAACACCGGGGAGCTGTTTTTT.